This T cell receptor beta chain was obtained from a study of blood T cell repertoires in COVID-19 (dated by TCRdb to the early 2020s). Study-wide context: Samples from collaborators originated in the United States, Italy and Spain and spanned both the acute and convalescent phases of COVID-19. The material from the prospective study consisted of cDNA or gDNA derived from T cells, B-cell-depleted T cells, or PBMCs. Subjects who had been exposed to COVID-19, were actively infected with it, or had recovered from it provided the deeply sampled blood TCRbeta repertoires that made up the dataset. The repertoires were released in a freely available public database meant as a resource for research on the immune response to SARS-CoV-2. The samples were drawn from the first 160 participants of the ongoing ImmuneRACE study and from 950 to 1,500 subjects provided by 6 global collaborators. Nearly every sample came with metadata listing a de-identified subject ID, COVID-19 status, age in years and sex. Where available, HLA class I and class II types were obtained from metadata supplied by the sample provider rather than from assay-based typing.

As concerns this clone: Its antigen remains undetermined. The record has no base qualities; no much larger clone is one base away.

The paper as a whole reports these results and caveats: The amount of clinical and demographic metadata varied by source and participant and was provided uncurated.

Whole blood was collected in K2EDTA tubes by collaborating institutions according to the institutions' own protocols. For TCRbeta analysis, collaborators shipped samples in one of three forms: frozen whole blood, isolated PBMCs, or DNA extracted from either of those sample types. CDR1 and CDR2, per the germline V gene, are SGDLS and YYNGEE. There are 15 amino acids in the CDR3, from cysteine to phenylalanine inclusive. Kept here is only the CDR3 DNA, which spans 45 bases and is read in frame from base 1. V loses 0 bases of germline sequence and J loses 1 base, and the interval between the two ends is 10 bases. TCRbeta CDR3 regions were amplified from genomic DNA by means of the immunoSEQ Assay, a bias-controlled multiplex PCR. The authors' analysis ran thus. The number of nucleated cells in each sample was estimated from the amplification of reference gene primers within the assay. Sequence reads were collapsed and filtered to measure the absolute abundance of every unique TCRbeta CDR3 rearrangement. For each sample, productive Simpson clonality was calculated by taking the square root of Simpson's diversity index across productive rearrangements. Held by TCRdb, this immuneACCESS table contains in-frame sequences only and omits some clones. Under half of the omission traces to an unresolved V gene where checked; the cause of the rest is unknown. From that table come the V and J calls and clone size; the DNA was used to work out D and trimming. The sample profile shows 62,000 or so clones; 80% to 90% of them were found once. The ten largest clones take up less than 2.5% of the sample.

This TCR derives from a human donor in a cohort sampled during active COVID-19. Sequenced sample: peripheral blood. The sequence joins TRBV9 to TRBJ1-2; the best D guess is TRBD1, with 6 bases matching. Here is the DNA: TGTGCCAGCAGCGTAGGTCTGGACAGTAACTATGGCTACACCTTC. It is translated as CASSVGLDSNYGYTF.